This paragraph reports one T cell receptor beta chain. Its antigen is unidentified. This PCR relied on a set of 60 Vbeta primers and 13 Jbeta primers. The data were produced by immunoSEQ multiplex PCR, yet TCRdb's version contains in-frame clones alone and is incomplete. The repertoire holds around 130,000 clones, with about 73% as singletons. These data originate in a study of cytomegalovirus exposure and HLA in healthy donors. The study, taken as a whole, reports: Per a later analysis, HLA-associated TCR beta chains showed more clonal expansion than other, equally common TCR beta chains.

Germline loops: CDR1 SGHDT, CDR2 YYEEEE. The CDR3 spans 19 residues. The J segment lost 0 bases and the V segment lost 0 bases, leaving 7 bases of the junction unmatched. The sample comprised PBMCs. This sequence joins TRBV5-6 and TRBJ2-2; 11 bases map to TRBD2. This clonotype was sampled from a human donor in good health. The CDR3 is CASSLGTGTSGTNTGELFF. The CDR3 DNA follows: TGTGCCAGCAGCTTGGGGACCGGGACTAGCGGAACGAACACCGGGGAGCTGTTTTTT.